The T cell receptor (beta chain) described here comes from a study of cytomegalovirus exposure and HLA in healthy donors. Study context: Of the donors genotyped, 398 in all, around 77% fell in the Caucasian-associated ancestry cluster. The study, taken as a whole, reports: Productive rates of about 87% or about 30% were seen for most TCR beta V segments in an earlier analysis. Trimming of TCR beta V- and J-genes showed a link, identified in a later analysis, to a missense DCLRE1C variant. By a later analysis, the bulk of CMV-associated TCR beta chains appeared HLA-restricted.

The length of the CDR3 is 18 residues. Germline V gene sequence: CDR1 SGHKS, CDR2 YYEKEE (reference sequence). The ends lost 4 bases at V and 5 bases at J; junction bases unmatched: 14. In the PCR, 60 Vbeta and 13 Jbeta primers were used. The assay was immunoSEQ multiplex PCR, and TCRdb's table has in-frame clones only and misses some. The table has 40,000 or so clones, roughly 87% seen once. This clone appeared once. What it binds is unknown. The V call is TRBV5-5, the J call TRBJ2-2; the match to TRBD2 covers 10 bases. This sequence originates from a woman aged 40 to 49 in good health and CMV-seropositive. The sample comprised PBMCs. The CDR3 DNA follows: TGTGCCAGCAGCCAGGGACTAGCGTCGCGGTTTTTTACCGGGGAGCTGTTTTTT. It translates to CASSQGLASRFFTGELFF.